The TCR beta chain described here comes from a study of radiation and T cells in renal cell carcinoma. The study's findings and limits: From baseline, blood top tumor clonotypes peaked at 2 weeks post-radiation.

Concerning this clone itself: Its specificity is unknown.

Noted time point: baseline pretreatment blood. Noted treatment: 15 Gy SBRT to primary tumor, nephrectomy 4 weeks later. The patient's renal cell carcinoma had clear cell pathology. Data came from immunoSEQ multiplex PCR; TCRdb stores just in-frame clones and leaves some out. Among roughly 120,000 clones listed, approximately 78% were seen once. The V end lost 11 bases, the J end lost 4 bases, and 20 bases lay between the germline ends. The CDR3 loop spans 14 amino acids. Germline V gene sequence: CDR1 LNHDA, CDR2 SQIVND (reference sequence). The chain uses TRBV19 and TRBJ1-2; tentative D call: TRBD1 (5 bases). The material was blood, obtained from a patient whose treatment included radiotherapy and nephrectomy. This clonotype originated in an older woman with renal cell carcinoma. The CDR3 sequence is CAPPDRGGFYGYTF. The CDR3 DNA reads as TGTGCCCCTCCGGATCGTGGGGGATTCTATGGCTACACCTTC.